One sample yielded the 25 T cell receptor beta chains listed below, sequenced in a study of blood T cells in healthy people across ages (dated by TCRdb to the mid-2010s). Libraries came from 5' RACE. Sequencing was carried out with an Illumina HiSeq 2500. A second PCR of about 7 to 12 cycles was run with a J-beta primer mix and a sample-barcoded 5' primer. The public reads were quality trimmed at Q25 with fastp and then assembled into clones with MiXCR by TCRdb, keeping productive beta chains. Identical CDR3 protein sequences are pooled into one entry, listed with their most common genes and DNA. The sample table contains 1.5 million to 2 million distinct CDR3 sequences; only one count was recorded for less than 50% of them. The ten biggest clones cover roughly 2.1% of the sample. Sequences were obtained from blood. The receptors were sampled from a woman aged 40 to 50 in good health.

This clonotype was seen a single time. The V and J genes are TRBV6-2 or TRBV6-3 and TRBJ2-1, with TRBD2 as a possible D gene (6 bases). The V gene lost 8 bases and the J gene lost 8 bases, with 28 bases spanning the gap. The CDR3 is 17 residues long. Germline loops: CDR1 MNHEY, CDR2 SVGEGT. The CDR3 protein is CASRYSTGLALGHEQFF. CDR3 in DNA: TGTGCCAGCCGATACTCTACGGGACTCGCTTTGGGCCATGAGCAGTTCTTC.

This clonotype was seen a few times. V is TRBV12-3 or TRBV12-4 and J is TRBJ2-1; 10 nucleotides match TRBD2. V shed 1 base and J 6 bases; nucleotides not matched to a gene: 6. The CDR3 is 16 residues long. CDR3 bases: TGTGCCAGCAGTTTAGTCCCTAGCGGGGGTCCCAATGAGCAGTTCTTC. Protein sequence: CASSLVPSGGPNEQFF.

The V gene is TRBV27, the J gene TRBJ2-5; 10 nucleotides match TRBD1. J gave up 3 bases and V 5 bases, and 6 bases lay outside the gene matches. The CDR3 has 15 amino acids. Germline V gene lookup returns CDR1 MNHEY and CDR2 SMNVEV (reference sequence). The CDR3 bases are TGTGCCAGCAGTGGGGGCGGGACAGGGGAAGAGACCCAGTACTTC. Translation gives CASSGGGTGEETQYF.

The CDR3 DNA reads TGCGCCAGCAGCCGGACAGAGAGCACAGATACGCAGTATTTT. Translation gives CASSRTESTDTQYF. The chain recombines TRBV4-1 with TRBJ2-3, with a possible D match to TRBD1 (6 bases). Looked up from germline, CDR1 is MGHRA and CDR2 is YSYEKL. This CDR3 region has 14 residues. Trimming cost V 4 bases and J 0 bases, with 8 bases left between them.

This clonotype was counted a few times. The gene calls are TRBV6-2 or TRBV6-3 and TRBJ1-2, with D perhaps matching TRBD1 (6 bases). Trimming cost V 5 bases and J 4 bases, with 11 bases left between them. This CDR3 region has 13 residues. The V gene's germline CDR1 is MNHEY and CDR2 SVGEGT. DNA of the CDR3: TGTGCCAGCAGTCTCCGGGACATCTATGGCTACACCTTC. It translates to CASSLRDIYGYTF.

The chain combines TRBV11-2 with TRBJ2-5; 11 positions match TRBD1. Per germline, CDR1 SGHAT and CDR2 FQNNGV. V trimming: 0 bases; J trimming: 4 bases; junction bases outside the gene matches: 1. This CDR3 is 15 amino acids long. DNA for the CDR3: TGTGCCAGCAGCTTAGATGGGACAGGGGGAGAGACCCAGTACTTC. The encoded protein is CASSLDGTGGETQYF.

This clonotype occurred a few times. The chain recombines TRBV2 with TRBJ2-1; 9 bases are shared with TRBD2. This CDR3 has 15 amino acids. Trimming took 3 bases from V and 4 from J; bases not matched to a gene: 4. Germline loops: CDR1 SNHLY, CDR2 FYNNEI. CDR3 DNA: TGTGCCAGCAGTGAGACTAGCGGTCTTTACAATGAGCAGTTCTTC. Translating gives CASSETSGLYNEQFF.

The rearrangement joins TRBV10-3 to TRBJ1-2, with 7 bases lining up with TRBD1. The CDR3 is 12 residues long. Per germline, CDR1 ENHRY and CDR2 SYGVKD. The V gene end was trimmed by 2 bases and the J gene end by 7 bases; junction bases not matched to a gene: 1. The DNA for the CDR3 is TGTGCCATCAGTGAGGCAGGGGGTGGCTACACCTTC. Translating it yields CAISEAGGGYTF.

The V and J genes are TRBV7-2 and TRBJ2-7; TRBD2 matches at 10 bases. Matching the DNA end better, TRBJ2-5 makes the J call doubtful. CDR1 and CDR2 from the germline V gene are SGHTA and FQGNSA. The CDR3 has 15 amino acids. The CDR3 region has the DNA TGTGCCAGCAGCCATAAGCGGGGGGGCCAAGAGACCCAGTACTTC. The encoded protein is CASSHKRGGQETQYF.

The genes are TRBV15 and TRBJ2-7; no firm D call. Germline V gene lookup returns CDR1 LNHNV and CDR2 YYDKDF (reference sequence). There are 16 residues in the CDR3. V was pared by 0 bases and J by 2 bases, with 14 bases between. Here the CDR3 DNA reads TGTGCCACCAGCAGAGATTGGGTGTGGGGAACCTACGAGCAGTACTTC. Protein product: CATSRDWVWGTYEQYF.

This clonotype was detected only a few times. The J gene is TRBJ2-1, the V gene TRBV6-1; possible D gene TRBD1, 5 bases. CDR1 is MNHNS, CDR2 SASEGT, per germline. The CDR3 totals 15 residues. The V end lost 2 bases, the J end lost 10 bases, and 18 bases lay between the germline ends. The CDR3 nucleotides are TGTGCCAGCAGTGAACTCGGCCAGGGAATAGGAGAGCAGTTCTTC. As protein: CASSELGQGIGEQFF.

The chain links TRBV28 to TRBJ1-4, with D unresolved. The V gene lost 3 bases and the J gene lost 5 bases, with 10 bases spanning the gap. The germline gives CDR1 MDHEN, CDR2 SYDVKM. The CDR3 loop spans 14 amino acids. CDR3 bases: TGTGCCAGCAGTTTCCCGGACCAAAATGAAAAACTGTTTTTT. Its protein is CASSFPDQNEKLFF.

The V call is TRBV15, the J call TRBJ2-7; D is possibly TRBD1 (6 bases). Trimming removed 0 bases at V and 2 bases at J, with 8 bases between. There are 14 residues in the CDR3. Germline V lookup: CDR1 LNHNV, CDR2 YYDKDF (reference sequence). CDR3 DNA: TGTGCCACCAGCAGAGAACAGGGCGCCTACGAGCAGTACTTC. Its translation is CATSREQGAYEQYF.

This clonotype has only one observation. The J gene is TRBJ2-7, the V gene TRBV7-2; 7 bases align to TRBD2. The CDR3 length is 15 residues. Per germline, CDR1 SGHTA and CDR2 FQGNSA. J was trimmed by 7 bases and V by 3 bases; bases with no gene match: 12. As DNA, the CDR3 is TGTGCCAGCAGCTTTTCCCAGCGGGGATACAATGAGCAGTACTTC. This translates into CASSFSQRGYNEQYF.

The V and J genes are TRBV4-2 and TRBJ2-1, with 7 nucleotides matching TRBD1. CDR1 and CDR2 from the germline V gene are LGHNA and YNFKEQ. V shed 1 base, J shed 3 bases, and the junction held 3 bases outside the gene matches. This CDR3 is built from 15 residues. CDR3 in DNA: TGTGCCAGCAGCCAAGTTGGGGACAGCTACAATGAGCAGTTCTTC. Encoded protein: CASSQVGDSYNEQFF.

The rearrangement uses TRBV6-5 and TRBJ1-6; D is unclear. The CDR3 totals 14 residues. The germline V gene has CDR1 MNHEY and CDR2 SVGAGI. Trimming removed 2 bases from V and 4 bases from J, with 6 bases in between. CDR3 amino acids: CASSYREYNSPLHF. The CDR3 bases are TGTGCCAGCAGTTACAGGGAATATAATTCACCCCTCCACTTT.

The CDR3 bases are TGTGCCAGCAGTGGTTACCTCGGGACTAACCAAGAGACCCAGTACTTC. Amino acid sequence: CASSGYLGTNQETQYF. The chain carries TRBV9 and TRBJ2-5; 7 bases are shared with TRBD2. The trim removed 5 bases at V and 0 bases at J, leaving 10 bases unmatched. There are 16 residues in the CDR3. CDR1 and CDR2 (germline): SGDLS, YYNGEE.

This clonotype was counted only a few times. The rearrangement uses TRBV2 and TRBJ2-1; 10 bases match TRBD1. Germline V gene lookup returns CDR1 SNHLY and CDR2 FYNNEI. The CDR3 spans 16 residues. Germline trimming cut 2 bases from V and 9 bases from J; bases unmatched to any gene: 10. CDR3 protein: CASSESGGQGIVEQFF. CDR3 DNA: TGTGCCAGCAGTGAATCTGGGGGACAGGGGATTGTTGAGCAGTTCTTC.

This clonotype has more than one count but fewer than ten. The chain couples TRBV7-2 to TRBJ2-1; a weak D match, TRBD2 (7 bases). The CDR3 covers 16 residues. V lost 2 bases, J lost 3 bases, and 14 bases lay in between. Germline assignment: CDR1 SGHTA and CDR2 FQGNSA. In DNA form, the CDR3 reads TGTGCCAGCAGCTTAAAGGGGGGGGCCGGCTACAATGAGCAGTTCTTC. Translating it yields CASSLKGGAGYNEQFF.

The rearrangement links TRBV15 to TRBJ2-7, with a tentative D call TRBD2 (7 bases). This CDR3 spans 14 amino acids. Germline CDR1 is LNHNV and CDR2 is YYDKDF (reference sequence). V was pared by 1 base and J by 2 bases, with 9 bases between. CDR3 region: CATSRVGGAYEQYF. CDR3 sequence (DNA): TGTGCCACCAGCAGAGTAGGGGGGGCCTACGAGCAGTACTTC. Complete variable domain (other parts from reference TRBV15 and TRBJ2-7): DAMVIQNPRYQVTQFGKPVTLSCSQTLNHNVMYWYQQKSSQAPKLLFHYYDKDFNNEADTPDNFQSRRPNTSFCFLDIRSPGLGDTAMYLCATSRVGGAYEQYFGPGTRLTVT.

J is TRBJ2-5 and V is TRBV10-1, with D possibly being TRBD1 or TRBD2 (6 bases each). The V gene lost 2 bases and the J gene lost 1 base, with 17 bases spanning the gap. The CDR3 totals 17 residues. Germline V gene sequence: CDR1 WNHNN, CDR2 SYGVQD (reference sequence). This CDR3 reads CASSEGRGGPSQETQYF. The CDR3 coding sequence is TGCGCCAGCAGTGAGGGGCGAGGGGGGCCAAGCCAAGAGACCCAGTACTTC.

The V and J genes are TRBV29-1 and TRBJ2-7; D is possibly TRBD1 or TRBD2 (5 bases each). Looked up from germline, CDR1 is SQVTM and CDR2 is ANQGSEA. V lost 6 bases, J lost 3 bases, and 15 bases lay in between. The CDR3 consists of 13 residues. The CDR3 coding sequence is TGCAGCGTGAATATGGGACCTAACTACGAGCAGTACTTC. Translation: CSVNMGPNYEQYF.

This clonotype was detected only a few times. The chain employs TRBV6-5 and TRBJ2-1; TRBD1 matches at 9 bases. The CDR3 loop spans 14 amino acids. V lost 4 bases and J lost 11; bases outside the gene matches: 9. Germline V gene data show CDR1 as MNHEY and CDR2 as SVGAGI. The CDR3 bases are TGTGCCAGCAGTTCAACAGGGGGCAGGTATCAGCAGTTCTTC. Translation gives CASSSTGGRYQQFF.

In regard to this clonotype: One junction end disagrees with the germline gene, perhaps due to a read error. The chain is built from TRBV5-6 and TRBJ2-7; D is undetermined. The CDR3 is 14 residues long. Per the germline V gene, CDR1 is SGHDT and CDR2 is YYEEEE. The CDR3 DNA reads as TGTGTCAGCAGCTTGGGGTCACAGACCTACGAGCAGTACTTC. This sequence encodes CVSSLGSQTYEQYF.

This clonotype was recorded a few times. This chain uses TRBV14 with TRBJ2-5; TRBD1 aligns across 8 bases. This CDR3 has 15 residues. Trimming cost V 3 bases and J 4 bases; bases outside gene matches: 7. CDR1 is SGHDN and CDR2 is FVKESK in the germline V gene. This CDR3 reads CASSHLGDRGETQYF. The CDR3 DNA is TGTGCCAGCAGCCATTTGGGTGACAGGGGAGAGACCCAGTACTTC.